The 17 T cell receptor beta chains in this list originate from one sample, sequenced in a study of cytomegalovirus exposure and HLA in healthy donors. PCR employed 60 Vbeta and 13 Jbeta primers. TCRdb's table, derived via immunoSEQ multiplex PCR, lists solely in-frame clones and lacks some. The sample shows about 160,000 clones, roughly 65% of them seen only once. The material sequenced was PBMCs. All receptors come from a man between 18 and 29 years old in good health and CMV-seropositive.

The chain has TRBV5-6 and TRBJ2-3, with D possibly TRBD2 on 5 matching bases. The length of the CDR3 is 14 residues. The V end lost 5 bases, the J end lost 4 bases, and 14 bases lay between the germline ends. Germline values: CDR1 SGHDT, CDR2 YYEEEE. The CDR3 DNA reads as TGTGCCAGCAGTTCTTATCCGGAGGCAGATACGCAGTATTTT. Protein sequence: CASSSYPEADTQYF. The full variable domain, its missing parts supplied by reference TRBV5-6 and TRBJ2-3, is DAGVTQSPTHLIKTRGQQVTLRCSPKSGHDTVSWYQQALGQGPQFIFQYYEEEERQRGNFPDRFSGHQFPNYSSELNVNALLLGDSALYLCASSSYPEADTQYFGPGTRLTVL.

CDR3 sequence: CASSLDRGRTDTQYF. The CDR3 DNA is TGTGCCAGCAGCTTGGACAGGGGAAGGACAGATACGCAGTATTTT. V and J are TRBV7-9 and TRBJ2-3; 9 bases are a match to TRBD1. This CDR3 has 15 residues. V was clipped by 3 bases and J by 3 bases; unmatched bases: 4. Germline V gene sequence: CDR1 SEHNR, CDR2 FQNEAQ (reference sequence).

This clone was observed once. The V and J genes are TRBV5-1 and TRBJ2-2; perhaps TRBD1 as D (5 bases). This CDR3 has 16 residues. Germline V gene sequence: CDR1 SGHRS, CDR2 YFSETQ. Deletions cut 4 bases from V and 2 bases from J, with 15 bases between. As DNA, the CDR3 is TGCGCCAGCAGCGGGGCTTACACCCCCAACACCGGGGAGCTGTTTTTT. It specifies CASSGAYTPNTGELFF. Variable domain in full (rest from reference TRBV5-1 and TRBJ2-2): KAGVTQTPRYLIKTRGQQVTLSCSPISGHRSVSWYQQTPGQGLQFLFEYFSETQRNKGNFPGRFSGRQFSNSRSEMNVSTLELGDSALYLCASSGAYTPNTGELFFGEGSRLTVL.

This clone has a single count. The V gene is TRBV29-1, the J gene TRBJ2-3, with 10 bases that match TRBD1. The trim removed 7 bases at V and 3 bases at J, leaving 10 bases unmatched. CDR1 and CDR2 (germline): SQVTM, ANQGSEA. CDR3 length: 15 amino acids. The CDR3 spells CSAEGGQGGTDTQYF. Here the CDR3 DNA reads TGCAGCGCAGAGGGCGGACAGGGGGGAACAGATACGCAGTATTTT.

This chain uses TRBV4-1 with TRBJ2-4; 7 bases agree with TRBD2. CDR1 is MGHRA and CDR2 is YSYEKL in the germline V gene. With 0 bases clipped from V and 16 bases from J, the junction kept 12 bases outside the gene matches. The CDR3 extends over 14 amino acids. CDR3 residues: CASSQDGGRPLLYF. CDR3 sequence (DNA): TGCGCCAGCAGCCAAGATGGCGGGAGACCCCTATTATACTTC.

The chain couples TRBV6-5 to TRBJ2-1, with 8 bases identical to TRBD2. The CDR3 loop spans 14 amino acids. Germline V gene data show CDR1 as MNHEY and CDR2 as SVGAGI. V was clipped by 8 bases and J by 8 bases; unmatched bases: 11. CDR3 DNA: TGTGCCAGCCGCCCCAGCGGGAGAAAGGATGAGCAGTTCTTC. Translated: CASRPSGRKDEQFF.

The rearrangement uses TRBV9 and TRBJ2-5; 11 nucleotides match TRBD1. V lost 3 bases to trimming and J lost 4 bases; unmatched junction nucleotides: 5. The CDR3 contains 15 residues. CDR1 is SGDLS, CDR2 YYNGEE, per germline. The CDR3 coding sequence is TGTGCCAGCAGCGACAAGGACAGGGGGCGAGAGACCCAGTACTTC. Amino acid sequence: CASSDKDRGRETQYF.

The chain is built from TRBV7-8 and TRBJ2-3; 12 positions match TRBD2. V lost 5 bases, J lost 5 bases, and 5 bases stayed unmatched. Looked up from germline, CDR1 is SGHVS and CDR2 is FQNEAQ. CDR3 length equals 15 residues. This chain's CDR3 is CASSQTSGRGDTQYF. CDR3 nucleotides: TGTGCCAGCAGCCAGACTAGCGGGAGAGGAGATACGCAGTATTTT.

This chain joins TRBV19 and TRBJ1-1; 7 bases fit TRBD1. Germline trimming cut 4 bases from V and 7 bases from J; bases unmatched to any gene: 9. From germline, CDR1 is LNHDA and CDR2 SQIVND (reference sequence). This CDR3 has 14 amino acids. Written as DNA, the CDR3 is TGTGCCAGTAGTAAGGCAGGGGGTATCGGTGAAGCTTTCTTT. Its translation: CASSKAGGIGEAFF. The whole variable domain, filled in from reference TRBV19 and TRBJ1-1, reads DGGITQSPKYLFRKEGQNVTLSCEQNLNHDAMYWYRQDPGQGLRLIYYSQIVNDFQKGDIAEGYSVSREKKESFPLTVTSAQKNPTAFYLCASSKAGGIGEAFFGQGTRLTVV.

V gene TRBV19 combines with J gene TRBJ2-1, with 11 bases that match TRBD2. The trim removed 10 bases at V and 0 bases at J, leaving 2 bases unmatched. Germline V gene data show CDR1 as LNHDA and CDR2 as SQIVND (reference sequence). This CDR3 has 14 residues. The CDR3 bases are TGTGCCACCCTAGCGGGAGGCTCCTACAATGAGCAGTTCTTC. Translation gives CATLAGGSYNEQFF.

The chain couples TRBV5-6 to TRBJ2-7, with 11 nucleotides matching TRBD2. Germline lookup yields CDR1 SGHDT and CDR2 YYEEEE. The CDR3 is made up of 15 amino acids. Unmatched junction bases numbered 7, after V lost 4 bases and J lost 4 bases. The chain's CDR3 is CASSPLAGGGYEQYV. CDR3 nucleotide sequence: TGTGCCAGCAGCCCCCTAGCGGGAGGCGGATACGAGCAGTACGTC.

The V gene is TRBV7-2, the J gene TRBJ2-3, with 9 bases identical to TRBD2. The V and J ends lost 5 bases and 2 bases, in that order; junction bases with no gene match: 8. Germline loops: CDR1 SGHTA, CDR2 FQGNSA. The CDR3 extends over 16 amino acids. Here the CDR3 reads CASSRFSGRTTDTQYF. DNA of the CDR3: TGTGCCAGCAGCCGCTTTAGCGGGAGAACCACAGATACGCAGTATTTT.

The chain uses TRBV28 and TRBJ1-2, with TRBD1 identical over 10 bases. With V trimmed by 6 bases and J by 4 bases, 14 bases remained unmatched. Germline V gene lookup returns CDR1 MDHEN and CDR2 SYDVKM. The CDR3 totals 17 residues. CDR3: CASSSGQGVGGVYGYTF. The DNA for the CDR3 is TGTGCCAGCAGCTCTGGACAGGGGGTGGGGGGGGTCTATGGCTACACCTTC.

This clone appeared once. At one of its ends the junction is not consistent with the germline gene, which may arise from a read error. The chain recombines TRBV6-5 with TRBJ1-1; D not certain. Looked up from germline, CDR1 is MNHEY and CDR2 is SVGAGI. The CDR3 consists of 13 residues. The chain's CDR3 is CASSARRIAEDFF. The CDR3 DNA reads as TGTGCCAGCAGTGCCCGGCGGATCGCTGAAGATTTCTTT.

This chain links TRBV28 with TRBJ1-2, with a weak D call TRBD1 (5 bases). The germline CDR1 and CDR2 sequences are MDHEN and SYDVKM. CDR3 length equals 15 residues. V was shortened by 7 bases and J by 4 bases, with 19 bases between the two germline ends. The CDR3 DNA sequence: TGTGCCAGCAAATTAGGGGCGAAGGCCCTCTATGGCTACACCTTC. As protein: CASKLGAKALYGYTF.

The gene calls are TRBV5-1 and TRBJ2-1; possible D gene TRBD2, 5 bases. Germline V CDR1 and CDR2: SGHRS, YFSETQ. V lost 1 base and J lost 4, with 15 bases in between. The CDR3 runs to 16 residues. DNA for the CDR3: TGCGCCAGCAGCTTGTCCCCGGGGAGAGAATACAATGAGCAGTTCTTC. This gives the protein CASSLSPGREYNEQFF.

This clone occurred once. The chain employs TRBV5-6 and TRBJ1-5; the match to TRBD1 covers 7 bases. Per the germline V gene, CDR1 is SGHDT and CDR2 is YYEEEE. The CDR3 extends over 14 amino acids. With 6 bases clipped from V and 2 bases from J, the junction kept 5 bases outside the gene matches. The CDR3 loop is CASNHRGRNQPQHF. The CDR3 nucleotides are TGTGCCAGCAATCACAGGGGCCGCAATCAGCCCCAGCATTTT.